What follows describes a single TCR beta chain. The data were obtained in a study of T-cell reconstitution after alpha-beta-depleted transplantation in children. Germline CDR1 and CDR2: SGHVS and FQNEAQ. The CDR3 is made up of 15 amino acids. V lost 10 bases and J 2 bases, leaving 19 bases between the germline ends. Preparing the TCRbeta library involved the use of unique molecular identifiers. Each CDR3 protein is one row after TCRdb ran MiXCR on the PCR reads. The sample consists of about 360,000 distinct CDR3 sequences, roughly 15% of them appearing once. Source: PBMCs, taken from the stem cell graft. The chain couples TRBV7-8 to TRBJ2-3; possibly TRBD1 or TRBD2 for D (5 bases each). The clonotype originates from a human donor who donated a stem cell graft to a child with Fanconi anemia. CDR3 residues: CAMGPGILNTDTQYF. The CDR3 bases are TGTGCCATGGGACCCGGGATTCTAAACACAGATACGCAGTATTTT.